One sample yielded the 24 T cell receptor beta chains listed below, sequenced in a study of control samples from healthy donors and cancer patients. TCRdb keeps only in-frame clones here, not all; method: immunoSEQ multiplex PCR. The data show 150,000 to 200,000 clones, over 85% seen once. Sequenced sample: blood. These receptors all stem from a woman in her sixties or seventies in good health.

The count of this clone is one. The chain is built from TRBV4-1 and TRBJ1-4; D not certain. The germline CDR1 and CDR2 sequences are MGHRA and YSYEKL. Trimming pared 1 base from V and 3 bases from J, leaving 18 bases between. The CDR3 is 18 amino acids. This CDR3 is CASSQVVGILMANEKLFF. The CDR3 DNA is TGCGCCAGCAGCCAAGTCGTCGGTATCCTTATGGCTAATGAAAAACTGTTTTTT.

The chain joins TRBV7-2 to TRBJ2-7; D not resolved. CDR3 length equals 14 residues. Trimming pared 1 base from V and 0 bases from J, leaving 7 bases between. Germline loops: CDR1 SGHTA, CDR2 FQGNSA. The CDR3 region has the DNA TGTGCCAGCAGCTTAGAGGGATGCTCCTACGAGCAGTACTTC. Translation: CASSLEGCSYEQYF.

The chain carries TRBV6-5 and TRBJ1-1; 8 nucleotides match TRBD1. V dropped 1 base and J dropped 5; count of bases not matched to a gene: 6. The CDR3 is 15 residues long. The germline CDR1 and CDR2 sequences are MNHEY and SVGAGI. The CDR3 loop reads CASSYWTGIETEAFF. CDR3 DNA sequence: TGTGCCAGCAGTTACTGGACAGGGATTGAGACTGAAGCTTTCTTT.

The CDR3 DNA reads TGTGCCAGCAGCTTAGCTTCGGGGGGCGAGCAGTACTTC. This sequence encodes CASSLASGGEQYF. This sequence joins TRBV7-7 and TRBJ2-7; 7 nucleotides align to TRBD2. The CDR3 spans 13 residues. The J segment lost 6 bases and the V segment lost 0 bases, leaving 2 bases of the junction unmatched. Per germline, CDR1 SSHAT and CDR2 FNYEAQ (reference sequence).

The chain couples TRBV29-1 to TRBJ2-7, with TRBD1 matching 10 bases. The CDR3 totals 10 residues. Trimming took 6 bases from V and 13 from J; bases not matched to a gene: 6. CDR1 is SQVTM, CDR2 ANQGSEA, per germline. The CDR3 sequence: CSVGDRGQYF. The CDR3 nucleotides are TGCAGCGTCGGAGACAGGGGGCAATACTTC.

This chain connects TRBV9 to TRBJ2-3, with 10 bases fitting TRBD2. The CDR3 is 15 residues long. The V and J ends lost 3 bases and 5 bases, in that order; junction bases with no gene match: 6. In germline, CDR1 is SGDLS, CDR2 YYNGEE. Here the CDR3 DNA reads TGTGCCAGCAGCGCGTTAGCGGGGGGAATAGATACGCAGTATTTT. This translates into CASSALAGGIDTQYF.

The chain uses TRBV15 and TRBJ1-5, with D maybe TRBD1 (5 bases). The length of the CDR3 is 15 residues. Between the trimmed V and J ends, which lost 1 base and 6 bases, there was a span of 13 bases. The germline gives CDR1 LNHNV, CDR2 YYDKDF (reference sequence). CDR3 bases: TGTGCCACCAGCAGAGCAGGAGCCGGGGGTCAGCCCCAGCATTTT. As protein: CATSRAGAGGQPQHF.

The rearrangement links TRBV9 to TRBJ1-2; 12 bases match TRBD1. The germline V gene has CDR1 SGDLS and CDR2 YYNGEE. The CDR3 loop spans 13 amino acids. Trimming cost V 5 bases and J 7 bases; bases outside gene matches: 3. CDR3 amino acids: CASRGQGAGGYTF. The DNA of the CDR3 is TGTGCCAGCAGGGGACAGGGGGCTGGTGGCTACACCTTC.

This clone was seen once. The chain couples TRBV18 to TRBJ2-7; no clear D. The CDR3 has 12 residues. The V and J ends lost 2 bases and 4 bases respectively, with 6 bases between them. In germline, CDR1 is KGHSH, CDR2 LQKENI. The CDR3 DNA reads as TGTGCCAGCTCACCAATGGAGTACGAGCAGTACTTC. Protein product: CASSPMEYEQYF.

CDR3 loop: CASSLAETSGTGELFF. The CDR3 nucleotides read TGTGCCAGCAGCTTAGCTGAGACTAGCGGGACCGGGGAGCTGTTTTTT. The rearrangement links TRBV7-2 to TRBJ2-2; TRBD2 agrees at 10 bases. V shed 0 bases and J 5 bases; nucleotides not matched to a gene: 3. Looked up from germline, CDR1 is SGHTA and CDR2 is FQGNSA. The CDR3 length is 16 residues.

The rearrangement links TRBV2 to TRBJ1-5, with D tentatively TRBD1 (6 bases). Germline CDR1 and CDR2: SNHLY and FYNNEI. V was pared by 4 bases and J by 2 bases, with 15 bases between. The CDR3 extends over 16 amino acids. CDR3 loop: CASSGQDRGGNQPQHF. The CDR3 coding sequence is TGTGCCAGCAGTGGACAGGATAGAGGGGGCAATCAGCCCCAGCATTTT.

V usage is TRBV11-1 and J usage is TRBJ2-7, with 7 bases aligning to TRBD2. The V segment lost 5 bases and the J segment 2 bases; nucleotides outside the gene matches: 3. The germline V gene encodes CDR1 SGHAT and CDR2 FQDESV (reference sequence). The CDR3 contains 13 residues. The DNA for the CDR3 is TGTGCCAGCAGCCTGAGCGGGGCCTACGAGCAGTACTTC. Its protein is CASSLSGAYEQYF.

The chain combines TRBV5-4 with TRBJ2-3, with 9 bases identical to TRBD2. Germline trimming cut 2 bases from V and 5 bases from J; bases unmatched to any gene: 6. The CDR3 spans 15 residues. Germline V gives CDR1 SGHNT, CDR2 YYREEE (reference sequence). The CDR3 nucleotides read TGTGCCAGCAGCTTCCCCGGCGGGGGGGGAGATACGCAGTATTTT. It yields the protein CASSFPGGGGDTQYF.

The gene calls are TRBV27 and TRBJ1-5, with TRBD1 matching over 7 bases. This CDR3 contains 16 residues. The ends lost 4 bases at V and 7 bases at J; junction bases unmatched: 13. Germline lookup yields CDR1 MNHEY and CDR2 SMNVEV (reference sequence). The CDR3 reads CASSSLSTTQGQPQHF. The CDR3 DNA follows: TGTGCCAGCAGTTCCCTCTCTACTACACAGGGGCAGCCCCAGCATTTT.

CDR3 in amino acids: CASRRGLNTEAFF. DNA of the CDR3: TGTGCCAGCAGAAGAGGTTTGAACACTGAAGCTTTCTTT. The chain uses TRBV4-2 and TRBJ1-1, with D unclear. Germline CDR1 and CDR2: LGHNA and YNFKEQ. The CDR3 is 13 amino acids. Trimming cost V 6 bases and J 0 bases, with 8 bases left between them.

Only one count was recorded for this clone. J is TRBJ2-1 and V is TRBV6-5; 10 positions agree with TRBD1. The CDR3 loop spans 14 amino acids. Germline V gives CDR1 MNHEY, CDR2 SVGAGI. The V gene end was trimmed by 7 bases and the J gene end by 4 bases; junction bases not matched to a gene: 4. CDR3 loop: CASIWDRGYNEQFF. The CDR3 nucleotides are TGTGCCAGCATTTGGGACAGGGGATACAATGAGCAGTTCTTC.

This clone was observed a single time. V and J are TRBV6-5 and TRBJ1-1; D is ambiguous. Germline CDR1 MNHEY, CDR2 SVGAGI. The CDR3 runs 15 residues. V was clipped by 5 bases and J by 1 base, with 14 bases between them. CDR3 nucleotide sequence: TGTGCCAGCAGTCGTTCCGGGAGCCCGAACACTGAAGCTTTCTTT. This sequence encodes CASSRSGSPNTEAFF.

V is TRBV6-5 and J is TRBJ1-3, with a tentative D call TRBD1 (6 bases). The V end lost 7 bases, the J end lost 4 bases, and 17 bases lay between the germline ends. This CDR3 is 15 amino acids long. The germline gives CDR1 MNHEY, CDR2 SVGAGI. The CDR3 is CASKLSRTVGNTIYF. The CDR3 bases are TGTGCCAGCAAACTTTCTCGGACAGTAGGAAACACCATATATTTT.

The rearrangement joins TRBV29-1 to TRBJ1-3; D is undetermined. CDR3 length: 13 amino acids. The V gene's germline CDR1 is SQVTM and CDR2 ANQGSEA. V shed 3 bases and J shed 4 bases, with 10 bases lying between them. CDR3 coding DNA: TGCAGCGTTGAGGTGGGCGCGGGAAACACCATATATTTT. Translated: CSVEVGAGNTIYF.

The chain has TRBV7-9 and TRBJ2-5; TRBD1 might be the D (6 bases). The germline CDR1 and CDR2 sequences are SEHNR and FQNEAQ (reference sequence). The CDR3 length is 18 residues. Trimming removed 5 bases at V and 4 bases at J, with 26 bases between. The CDR3 DNA reads as TGTGCCAGCAGCGAGAAGCAGGGCAGGGGCTTTTTTCTAGAGACCCAGTACTTC. This codes for CASSEKQGRGFFLETQYF. The entire variable domain, with the rest obtained from reference TRBV7-9 and TRBJ2-5, is as follows: DTGVSQNPRHKITKRGQNVTFRCDPISEHNRLYWYRQTLGQGPEFLTYFQNEAQLEKSRLLSDRFSAERPKGSFSTLEIQRTEQGDSAMYLCASSEKQGRGFFLETQYFGPGTRLLVL.

The chain employs TRBV19 and TRBJ1-2; TRBD1 aligns across 10 bases. The V and J ends lost 3 bases and 4 bases, in that order; junction bases with no gene match: 8. Germline CDR1 and CDR2: LNHDA and SQIVND (reference sequence). CDR3 length equals 16 residues. CDR3 in DNA: TGTGCCAGTAGTATGTCTGGGACAGGGGTGCCCTATGGCTACACCTTC. Translation: CASSMSGTGVPYGYTF. Together with reference TRBV19 and TRBJ1-2, the CDR3 gives the full variable domain: DGGITQSPKYLFRKEGQNVTLSCEQNLNHDAMYWYRQDPGQGLRLIYYSQIVNDFQKGDIAEGYSVSREKKESFPLTVTSAQKNPTAFYLCASSMSGTGVPYGYTFGSGTRLTVV.

The gene calls are TRBV2 and TRBJ1-2; D gene ambiguous. Germline V gene data show CDR1 as SNHLY and CDR2 as FYNNEI. V was pared by 0 bases and J by 2 bases, with 7 bases between. The CDR3 has 14 amino acids. The CDR3 here is CASSEAARNYGYTF. The CDR3 nucleotides read TGTGCCAGCAGTGAAGCTGCGAGGAACTATGGCTACACCTTC.

The gene calls are TRBV5-1 and TRBJ2-5; 7 nucleotides match TRBD1. Germline-derived CDR1 and CDR2 are SGHRS and YFSETQ. Germline trimming cut 4 bases from V and 1 base from J; bases unmatched to any gene: 13. The CDR3 has 17 amino acids. CDR3 coding DNA: TGCGCCAGCAGCCGACAAGGTACGGGACAGCCCCAAGAGACCCAGTACTTC. Translation gives CASSRQGTGQPQETQYF.

This chain uses TRBV27 with TRBJ1-1; TRBD1 might be the D (6 bases). V lost 3 bases and J 5 bases, leaving 16 bases between the germline ends. The CDR3 length is 15 residues. The V gene's germline CDR1 is MNHEY and CDR2 SMNVEV (reference sequence). The CDR3: CASSFGRGLGTEAFF. The CDR3, as DNA: TGTGCCAGCAGTTTTGGCCGGGGGCTCGGGACTGAAGCTTTCTTT.